The 19 T cell receptor beta chains below all came from one sample that was sequenced in a study of T cells in Graves' hyperthyroidism and ophthalmopathy. Amplified TCR beta CDR3 regions came from RNA transcripts. The HTBI primer set drove a first-round RT-PCR of the TCR CDR3. TCRdb ran MiXCR on the multiplex PCR reads and lists one entry per CDR3 protein. The data contain 530,000 or so distinct CDR3 sequences, around 45% of them seen just once; the ten biggest clones take up about 8.3%. Sequencing was carried out using peripheral blood or thyroid tissue (not recorded which). Receptor source: a woman aged 18-30 years with Graves' hyperthyroidism.

In this sample, this clonotype turned up many times. The chain links TRBV9 to TRBJ1-2; weak D call: TRBD1 (6 bases). The CDR3 runs to 14 residues. V lost 4 bases, J lost 4 bases, and 14 bases lay in between. Germline CDR1 is SGDLS and CDR2 is YYNGEE. CDR3 sequence (DNA): TGTGCCAGCAGCCCCCAGGGACAAAGCTATGGCTACACCTTC. Its translation: CASSPQGQSYGYTF.

This clonotype was observed at least ten times. The CDR3 coding sequence is TGTGCCAGCAGCGTAGAGGGGGTCATGAACACTGAAGCTTTCTTT. Residues: CASSVEGVMNTEAFF. V is TRBV9 and J is TRBJ1-1; weak D call: TRBD1 (6 bases). The germline V gene has CDR1 SGDLS and CDR2 YYNGEE. V dropped 0 bases and J dropped 0 bases, with 9 bases sitting between them. CDR3 length equals 15 residues.

Only one count was recorded for this clonotype. Lacking the conserved final phenylalanine or tryptophan, this CDR3 likely reflects a read error. The DNA is left out, because the CDR3 cannot be placed on it with certainty; the CDR3 is given as TCRdb lists it. The chain is built from TRBV7-2 and TRBJ1-4. A total of 12 residues make up the CDR3, ends included. The germline CDR1 and CDR2 sequences are SGHTA and FQGNSA. The CDR3 loop reads CASSLLSSGLLY.

The genes are TRBV6-1 and TRBJ2-7; D is possibly TRBD2 (6 bases). V was trimmed by 5 bases and J by 9 bases, leaving 35 bases between them. CDR1 is MNHNS and CDR2 is SASEGT in the germline V gene. CDR3 length: 19 amino acids. This chain's CDR3 is CASSYSLKGVGRPSSTQYF. DNA for the CDR3: TGTGCCAGCAGTTACTCCCTGAAAGGGGTTGGGAGGCCAAGCTCTACGCAGTACTTC.

The gene calls are TRBV19 and TRBJ2-7; 11 bases align to TRBD2. Germline V gene data show CDR1 as LNHDA and CDR2 as SQIVND (reference sequence). Trimming cost V 5 bases and J 7 bases; bases outside gene matches: 10. The CDR3 is 15 residues long. This CDR3 is CASSVLAGEQGEQYF. CDR3 bases: TGTGCCAGTAGTGTACTAGCGGGAGAACAGGGTGAGCAGTACTTC.

With regard to this clonotype: A junction boundary mismatches the germline segment, possibly from a read error. The J gene is TRBJ1-2, the V gene TRBV7-2; unclear D gene. There are 14 residues in the CDR3. In germline, CDR1 is SGHTA, CDR2 FQGNSA. The CDR3, as DNA: TGTGCCAGCAGCTTAGATCCAGCTAACTATGGCTGCACCTTC. Amino acids: CASSLDPANYGCTF.

The CDR3 protein is CASSQFSGQAGTEAFF. CDR3 sequence (DNA): TGCGCCAGCAGCCAATTTTCAGGACAGGCGGGCACTGAAGCTTTCTTT. The V call is TRBV4-3, the J call TRBJ1-1, with 7 bases identical to TRBD1. Looked up from germline, CDR1 is LGHNA and CDR2 is YSLEER. J was trimmed by 4 bases and V by 2 bases; bases with no gene match: 10. CDR3 length: 16 residues.

As concerns this clonotype: Just one base apart from a much larger clone, this may be a read error. V and J are TRBV7-2 and TRBJ1-4; the D is unclear. V was pared by 1 base and J by 0 bases, with 15 bases between. The length of the CDR3 is 18 residues. Germline V gene lookup returns CDR1 SGHTA and CDR2 FQGNSA. CDR3 DNA: TGTGCCAGCAGCTTAGTGGCCCTAGACGCAGCAACTAATGAAAAACTGTTTTTT. It yields the protein CASSLVALDAATNEKLFF.

This clonotype was observed many times. The chain couples TRBV12-3 or TRBV12-4 to TRBJ1-5; TRBD1 is a possible D gene (6 bases). The CDR3 contains 15 residues. Between the trimmed V and J ends, which lost 5 bases and 2 bases, there was a span of 13 bases. CDR3 in DNA: TGTGCCAGCAGTCCGCAGACAGGTGGCAATCAGCCCCAGCATTTT. Translating gives CASSPQTGGNQPQHF.

This clonotype was picked up many times. J is TRBJ1-5 and V is TRBV12-3 or TRBV12-4; tentative D call: TRBD1 (6 bases). Trimming shortened V by 6 bases and J by 3 bases, and 12 bases separated the two germline ends. This CDR3 comprises 14 residues. The CDR3 DNA is TGTGCCAGCAGCCCGGACAGAAACAATCAGCCCCAGCATTTT. It translates to CASSPDRNNQPQHF.

DNA for the CDR3: TGTGCCACCAGCACGAATAGGGGGAAGGTGGACACCGGGGAGCTGTTTTTT. Protein product: CATSTNRGKVDTGELFF. The rearrangement links TRBV15 to TRBJ2-2, with D perhaps TRBD1 (6 bases). From germline, CDR1 is LNHNV and CDR2 YYDKDF (reference sequence). The CDR3 covers 17 residues. The V and J ends lost 4 bases and 3 bases respectively, with 18 bases between them.

This clonotype was seen repeatedly, ten times or more. The chain uses TRBV15 and TRBJ1-1; D may be TRBD1 (6 bases). The CDR3 runs 15 residues. Germline values: CDR1 LNHNV, CDR2 YYDKDF (reference sequence). Trimming cost V 3 bases and J 0 bases, with 11 bases left between them. The CDR3 reads CATSRATGMNTEAFF. CDR3 sequence (DNA): TGTGCCACCAGCAGGGCTACAGGGATGAACACTGAAGCTTTCTTT.

The rearrangement links TRBV2 to TRBJ2-5; D is possibly TRBD1 (5 bases). Between the trimmed V and J ends, which lost 6 bases and 5 bases, there was a span of 19 bases. Germline V gene sequence: CDR1 SNHLY, CDR2 FYNNEI. The CDR3 runs 15 residues. CDR3 sequence reads: CASSPQGLVRETQYF. In nucleotides, the CDR3 is TGTGCCAGCAGCCCTCAGGGTCTCGTAAGGGAGACCCAGTACTTC. The variable domain in full, completed from reference TRBV2 and TRBJ2-5, reads EPEVTQTPSHQVTQMGQEVILRCVPISNHLYFYWYRQILGQKVEFLVSFYNNEISEKSEIFDDQFSVERPDGSNFTLKIRSTKLEDSAMYFCASSPQGLVRETQYFGPGTRLLVL.

J is TRBJ2-2 and V is TRBV2; D ambiguous. The CDR3 runs 14 residues. V was cut by 6 bases and J by 5 bases, with 13 bases left in between. Germline V lookup: CDR1 SNHLY, CDR2 FYNNEI. CDR3 sequence (DNA): TGTGCCAGCAGAGTACTCAGGAAAACCGGGGAGCTGTTTTTT. Its protein product is CASRVLRKTGELFF.

This clonotype was counted once. A much larger clone is a single base away; this may be a read error. The chain links TRBV12-3 or TRBV12-4 to TRBJ1-1; 8 bases map to TRBD1. Trimming removed 5 bases from V and 4 bases from J; junction bases left unmatched: 18. CDR3 length: 18 residues. The CDR3 region is CASSPSPLRQGKSTEAFF. CDR3 sequence (DNA): TGTGCCAGCAGTCCTAGCCCCCTTCGACAGGGGAAGAGCACTGAAGCTTTCTTT.

The rearrangement uses TRBV7-2 and TRBJ2-7; a possible D gene is TRBD2 (6 bases). This CDR3 has 14 residues. Trimming pared 2 bases from V and 7 bases from J, leaving 15 bases between. The V gene's germline CDR1 is SGHTA and CDR2 FQGNSA. In DNA form, the CDR3 reads TGTGCCAGCAGCTTACGACGGGAGTGGGATGAGCAGTACTTC. Protein: CASSLRREWDEQYF.

The V and J genes are TRBV7-8 and TRBJ1-4; no firm D call. V was clipped by 1 base and J by 4 bases, with 10 bases between them. Germline CDR1 SGHVS, CDR2 FQNEAQ. The CDR3 spans 15 residues. CDR3 sequence (DNA): TGTGCCAGCAGCTTAGGTGAGCAGTTTAATGAAAAACTGTTTTTT. Its protein product is CASSLGEQFNEKLFF.

The chain has TRBV9 and TRBJ2-7; 10 nucleotides line up with TRBD2. The CDR3 runs 15 residues. After removal of 3 bases from V and 3 bases from J, the junction contained 6 bases not matched to a gene. Germline V gene sequence: CDR1 SGDLS, CDR2 YYNGEE. In DNA form, the CDR3 reads TGTGCCAGCAGCGATACTAGCGGGAAGGGCTACGAGCAGTACTTC. The encoded protein is CASSDTSGKGYEQYF.

The genes are TRBV5-5 and TRBJ1-1; TRBD1 might be the D (6 bases). Trimming shortened V by 2 bases and J by 5 bases, and 22 bases separated the two germline ends. Germline V gene sequence: CDR1 SGHKS, CDR2 YYEKEE (reference sequence). CDR3 size: 17 residues. The CDR3 nucleotides read TGTGCCAGCAGCTTTCCGCGTCAGGGGCATATAGGTACTGAAGCTTTCTTT. As protein: CASSFPRQGHIGTEAFF. Full variable domain (missing parts from reference TRBV5-5 and TRBJ1-1): DAGVTQSPTHLIKTRGQQVTLRCSPISGHKSVSWYQQVLGQGPQFIFQYYEKEERGRGNFPDRFSARQFPNYSSELNVNALLLGDSALYLCASSFPRQGHIGTEAFFGQGTRLTVV.